The next 21 T cell receptor beta chains were all read from a single sample in a study of tissue T cells after allogeneic stem cell transplantation. Method: immunoSEQ multiplex PCR; TCRdb's copy keeps in-frame clones and lacks some. The data contain roughly 50,000 clones, over 65% of them seen just once; the ten biggest clones take up around 0.67%. Sequencing used sorted cells pooled from one or two spleens. The receptors were sampled from a pool of C57BL/6 mice in good health.

To note about this clone: The germline and genes are mouse ones. The read terminates 1 residue before the CDR3 end, so the remaining end is supplied by the germline J gene. Other DNA sequences from this sample encode an identical CDR3 as well. The V call is TRBV1, the J call TRBJ2-7; D unresolved. The CDR3 has 11 amino acids. Trimming took off 2 bases at V and 4 bases at J, with 3 bases between the two ends. Germline CDR1 and CDR2: NSQYPW and LRSPGD (reference sequence). CDR3 DNA, as far as it was read: TGCACCTGCAGTGCACAATATGAACAGTAC. Residues: CTCSAQYEQY. The entire CDR3 protein reads CTCSAQYEQYF.

Notes on this clone: Mouse gene names apply. The read finishes 1 residue shy of the CDR3 end, and the germline J gene is used to complete it. The chain couples TRBV19 to TRBJ2-5; TRBD2 agrees at 10 bases. V lost 1 base, J lost 5 bases, and 1 base stayed unmatched. Germline-derived CDR1 and CDR2 are FNHDT and SITEND (reference sequence). The length of the CDR3 is 14 residues. The CDR3 loop is CASSILGGRDTQYF. CDR3 DNA, as far as it was read: TGTGCCAGCAGTATACTGGGGGGGCGAGACACCCAGTAC.

A note on this clone: Each gene name is a mouse one. The DNA ends 1 residue before the CDR3 does, and the rest of the CDR3 is filled in from the germline J gene. The V call is TRBV19, the J call TRBJ1-1, with D possibly matching TRBD1 (6 bases). The CDR3 has 14 amino acids. Trimming removed 8 bases at V and 0 bases at J, with 14 bases between. Germline CDR1 FNHDT, CDR2 SITEND (reference sequence). The chain's CDR3 is CASSSDSANTEVFF. CDR3 DNA, as far as it was read: TGTGCCAGTTCCTCGGACAGTGCAAACACAGAAGTCTTC.

Details on this clone: Here the gene names and germline are mouse. The missing CDR3 end, 1 residue past where the read stops, is filled in from the germline J gene. The chain has TRBV26 and TRBJ2-3; 8 positions agree with TRBD2. The CDR3 runs to 15 residues. Germline-derived CDR1 and CDR2 are KGHPV and FQNQEV (reference sequence). Germline trimming cut 2 bases from V and 0 bases from J; bases unmatched to any gene: 1. The CDR3 DNA, read in part, is TGTGCCAGCAGTCTGAACTGGGGGAGTGCAGAAACGCTGTAT. This gives the protein CASSLNWGSAETLY. From start to end, the CDR3 is CASSLNWGSAETLYF.

Comment on this clone: Gene names denote mouse genes. The CDR3 goes on 1 residue after the read ends, and that part is filled in from the germline J gene. The V and J genes are TRBV5 and TRBJ2-2, with a possible D match to TRBD1 (6 bases). Germline loops: CDR1 LGHNA, CDR2 YNLKQL (reference sequence). V was pared by 4 bases and J by 1 base, with 10 bases between. The CDR3 extends over 15 amino acids. CDR3: CASSPTGENTGQLYF. The DNA read from the CDR3 is TGTGCCAGCAGCCCGACAGGAGAAAACACCGGGCAGCTCTAC.

In regard to this clone: Mouse names are used for the genes. CDR3 DNA, as far as it was read: TGTGCCAGCTCCCAAACAGAAGAAGTCTTC. It translates to CASSQTEEVF. The full CDR3 is CASSQTEEVFF. This rearrangement joins TRBV12-1 to TRBJ1-1; D not certain. The DNA ends 1 residue before the CDR3 does, and the rest of the CDR3 is filled in from the germline J gene. Trimming removed 4 bases at V and 7 bases at J, with 9 bases between. CDR3 length equals 11 residues. Germline V CDR1 and CDR2: SGHSN, HYEKVE.

With regard to this clone: The genes are named according to mouse. Read data end 1 residue before the CDR3 end; the end is taken from the germline J gene. V is TRBV16 and J is TRBJ1-1; D is possibly TRBD1 (6 bases). Germline lookup yields CDR1 SGHSA and CDR2 FRNQAP. The V end lost 2 bases, the J end lost 1 base, and 11 bases lay between the germline ends. This CDR3 region has 15 residues. The CDR3 sequence is CASSLRGGANTEVFF. The part of the CDR3 DNA that was read is TGTGCAAGCAGCTTAAGGGGGGGGGCGAACACAGAAGTCTTC. Full variable domain (outside the CDR3, taken from reference TRBV16 and TRBJ1-1): NAGVIQTPRHKVTGKGQEATLWCEPISGHSAVFWYRQTIVQGLEFLTYFRNQAPIDDSGMPKERFSAQMPNQSHSTLKIQSTQPQDSAVYLCASSLRGGANTEVFFGKGTRLTVV.

Regarding this clone: Gene names are mouse gene names. CDR3 bases read: TGTGCCAGCAGCACAGGGGTGAATTCGCCCCTCTAC. Residues: CASSTGVNSPLY. The entire CDR3 is CASSTGVNSPLYF. This chain joins TRBV4 and TRBJ1-6, with TRBD1 matching 7 bases. The read comes to an end 1 residue before the CDR3 does, leaving the germline J gene to fill in the end. TRBJ1-6 is an ORF, and what it does is uncertain. The ends lost 5 bases at V and 7 bases at J; junction bases unmatched: 2. The CDR3 runs 13 residues. From germline, CDR1 is LGHDT and CDR2 YNNKQL (reference sequence).

About this clone itself: Gene and germline names: mouse. The read ends 1 residue before the CDR3 terminus; that terminus is restored from the germline J gene. Additional DNA sequences in this sample encode the identical CDR3. V usage is TRBV1 and J usage is TRBJ1-4, with TRBD1 matching over 7 bases. The CDR3 has 14 residues. Germline V gene lookup returns CDR1 NSQYPW and CDR2 LRSPGD (reference sequence). J was trimmed by 3 bases and V by 3 bases; bases with no gene match: 1. The CDR3 sequence: CTCSAGTANERLFF. The CDR3 DNA, read in part, is TGCACCTGCAGTGCCGGGACAGCCAACGAAAGATTATTT.

This clone has more than one count but fewer than ten. Gene names denote mouse genes. The read halts 1 residue ahead of the CDR3 end, with the missing end drawn from the germline J gene. This sequence joins TRBV3 and TRBJ2-7, with 9 bases fitting TRBD2. This CDR3 contains 14 residues. Germline lookup yields CDR1 SNHLY and CDR2 FYNGKV (reference sequence). V dropped 1 base and J dropped 6; count of bases not matched to a gene: 4. The CDR3 sequence: CASSLDGGAGEQYF. CDR3 bases read: TGTGCCAGCAGCTTAGATGGGGGGGCGGGTGAACAGTAC.

A word on this clone: The germline and genes are mouse ones. The read gets to within 1 residue of the CDR3 end, and the germline J gene fills in the rest. This chain connects TRBV14 to TRBJ2-4; D ambiguous. Germline V gene lookup returns CDR1 SGHDT and CDR2 FRDEAV. Trimming took 2 bases from V and 8 from J, leaving 6 bases between them. CDR3 length: 11 residues. The sequenced CDR3 bases are TGTGCCAGCAGTTTACACAGCACCTTGTAC. Its protein product is CASSLHSTLY. The full CDR3 reads CASSLHSTLYF.

With regard to this clone: Genes and germline come from the mouse. The part of the CDR3 DNA that was read is TGTGCCAGCAGCCAAGTGGACTTAGACACCCAGTAC. Translation: CASSQVDLDTQY. The whole CDR3 reads CASSQVDLDTQYF. The genes are TRBV5 and TRBJ2-5; D is possibly TRBD2 (5 bases). From the germline J gene comes the end of the CDR3, since the read stops 1 residue before it. CDR1 is LGHNA and CDR2 is YNLKQL in the germline V gene (reference sequence). The CDR3 runs to 13 residues. Between the trimmed V and J ends, which lost 1 base and 5 bases, there was a span of 7 bases.

Turning to this clone: These gene names are mouse names. The sequenced fragment ends 1 residue before the CDR3 boundary, so the rest is inferred from the germline J gene. The genes are TRBV14 and TRBJ1-1; D uncertain. Trimming removed 4 bases at V and 1 base at J, with 5 bases between. The CDR3 totals 12 residues. The germline V gene has CDR1 SGHDT and CDR2 FRDEAV. This CDR3 is CASSLGNTEVFF. The sequenced part of the CDR3 DNA is TGTGCCAGCAGTCTCGGGAACACAGAAGTCTTC. The complete variable domain, with remaining parts taken from reference TRBV14 and TRBJ1-1, reads EAGVTQSPRYAVLQEGQAVSFWCDPISGHDTLYWYQQPRDQGPQLLVYFRDEAVIDNSQLPSDRFSAVRPKGTNSTLKIQSAKQGDTATYLCASSLGNTEVFFGKGTRLTVV.

As for this clone: Mouse gene names apply. The read ends 1 residue before the CDR3 terminus; that terminus is restored from the germline J gene. The chain couples TRBV19 to TRBJ1-6; 8 bases fit TRBD1. TRBJ1-6 is an open reading frame whose function is uncertain. The germline CDR1 and CDR2 sequences are FNHDT and SITEND (reference sequence). The CDR3 extends over 15 amino acids. V gave up 5 bases and J gave up 7 bases; unmatched junction bases: 8. Partial CDR3 DNA: TGTGCCAGCAGCCCCGGACAGGGAGGGAATTCGCCCCTCTAC. Translation: CASSPGQGGNSPLY. The whole CDR3 sequence is CASSPGQGGNSPLYF.

To note about this clone: Gene names are the mouse ones. Coverage ceases 1 residue before the CDR3 finishes, and the germline J gene fills in the end. This rearrangement joins TRBV3 to TRBJ2-1, with 10 positions matching TRBD2. Germline values: CDR1 SNHLY, CDR2 FYNGKV (reference sequence). J was trimmed by 2 bases and V by 5 bases; bases with no gene match: 3. This CDR3 contains 15 residues. The sequenced part of the CDR3 DNA is TGTGCCAGCAGCCCGGACTGGGGGTACTATGCTGAGCAGTTC. It codes for CASSPDWGYYAEQF. From start to end, the CDR3 is CASSPDWGYYAEQFF.

This clone appeared a few times. Gene names are the mouse ones. The CDR3 goes on 1 residue after the read ends, and that part is filled in from the germline J gene. The chain combines TRBV13-2 with TRBJ2-7; possible D gene TRBD2, 6 bases. V was pared by 1 base and J by 4 bases, with 12 bases between. Germline lookup yields CDR1 NNHNN and CDR2 SYGAGS (reference sequence). This CDR3 spans 14 amino acids. CDR3 sequence reads: CASGDRAGVYEQYF. The sequenced part of the CDR3 DNA is TGTGCCAGCGGTGATCGGGCTGGGGTTTATGAACAGTAC.

Comments on this clone: Genes and germline come from the mouse. The CDR3 loop is CASSLDFGGGQDTQYF. The covered CDR3 bases are TGTGCAAGCAGCTTAGATTTTGGGGGGGGCCAAGACACCCAGTAC. The chain links TRBV16 to TRBJ2-5; 8 positions agree with TRBD2. The CDR3 is cut off 1 residue early in the read; its end comes from the germline J gene. Trimming removed 0 bases from V and 2 bases from J; junction bases left unmatched: 4. This CDR3 contains 16 residues. Germline CDR1 SGHSA, CDR2 FRNQAP. Supplemented by reference TRBV16 and TRBJ2-5, the full variable domain reads NAGVIQTPRHKVTGKGQEATLWCEPISGHSAVFWYRQTIVQGLEFLTYFRNQAPIDDSGMPKERFSAQMPNQSHSTLKIQSTQPQDSAVYLCASSLDFGGGQDTQYFGPGTRLLVL.

This clone occurred a few times. All gene names here are mouse names. The read halts 1 residue ahead of the CDR3 end, with the missing end drawn from the germline J gene. The chain has TRBV19 and TRBJ2-7; D is unresolved. CDR3 size: 12 residues. The ends were cut back, 1 base at V and 4 bases at J, with 6 bases in the middle. CDR1 is FNHDT and CDR2 is SITEND in the germline V gene (reference sequence). The part of the CDR3 DNA that was read is TGTGCCAGCAGTATATTACTGTATGAACAGTAC. Translated: CASSILLYEQY. The full CDR3 protein is CASSILLYEQYF.

With regard to this clone: Gene names are the mouse ones. The CDR3 is cut off 1 residue early in the read; its end comes from the germline J gene. The chain carries TRBV3 and TRBJ2-7; TRBD2 aligns across 10 bases. The germline CDR1 and CDR2 sequences are SNHLY and FYNGKV (reference sequence). CDR3 size: 14 residues. V trimming: 5 bases; J trimming: 2 bases; junction bases outside the gene matches: 3. Incomplete CDR3 DNA: TGTGCCAGCAGCCCAGACTGGGGGGCCTATGAACAGTAC. Amino acids: CASSPDWGAYEQY. In full, the CDR3 is CASSPDWGAYEQYF.

On this clone: Gene names and germline refer to mouse. The CDR3 extends 1 residue past the end of the read, so its final part is completed from the germline J gene. V is TRBV4 and J is TRBJ2-1; a weak D match, TRBD2 (6 bases). CDR1 LGHDT and CDR2 YNNKQL come from the germline V gene (reference sequence). Trimming cost V 4 bases and J 1 base, with 8 bases left between them. The CDR3 runs to 14 residues. This CDR3 reads CASSWDLNYAEQFF. The CDR3 bases that were read are TGTGCCAGCAGCTGGGACTTAAACTATGCTGAGCAGTTC. The complete variable domain, with remaining parts taken from reference TRBV4 and TRBJ2-1, reads ETAVFQTPNYHVTQVGNEVSFNCKQTLGHDTMYWYKQDSKKLLKIMFSYNNKQLIVNETVPRRFSPQSSDKAHLNLRIKSVEPEDSAVYLCASSWDLNYAEQFFGPGTRLTVL.

About this clone itself: Genes and germline come from the mouse. Sequencing ends 1 residue short of the CDR3 end; the germline J gene provides the rest. The V gene is TRBV16, the J gene TRBJ2-3; 8 nucleotides agree with TRBD2. CDR3 length: 14 residues. J was trimmed by 6 bases and V by 5 bases; bases with no gene match: 7. The germline gives CDR1 SGHSA, CDR2 FRNQAP. The CDR3 loop is CASSDTGTGETLYF. Partial CDR3 DNA: TGTGCAAGCAGCGACACCGGGACTGGTGAAACGCTGTAT.